This TCR beta chain is from a study of control samples from healthy donors and cancer patients. Assay: immunoSEQ multiplex PCR; the TCRdb copy retains only in-frame clones and omits some. The sample lists tens of thousands of clones; around 93% were seen once. The CDR3 extends over 11 amino acids. This TCR was sampled from a woman aged 40 to 50 with head and neck cancer. The V and J genes are TRBV7-5 and TRBJ1-6. TRBV7-5 is recorded as a pseudogene. Material for sequencing was PBMCs. The CDR3 DNA is TGTGTCAGAAGCCTGGTTTCACCCCTCCACTTT. As protein: CVRSLVSPLHF.